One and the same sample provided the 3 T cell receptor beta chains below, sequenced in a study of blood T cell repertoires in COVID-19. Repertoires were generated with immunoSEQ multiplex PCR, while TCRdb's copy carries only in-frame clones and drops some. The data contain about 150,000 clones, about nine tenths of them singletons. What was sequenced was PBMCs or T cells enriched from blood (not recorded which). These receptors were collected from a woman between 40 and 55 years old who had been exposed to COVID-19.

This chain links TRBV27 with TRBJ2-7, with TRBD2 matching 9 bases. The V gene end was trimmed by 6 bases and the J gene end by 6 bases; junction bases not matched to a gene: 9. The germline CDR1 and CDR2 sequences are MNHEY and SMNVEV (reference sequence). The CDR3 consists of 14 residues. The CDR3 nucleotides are TGTGCCAGCAGCCAGGGACTAGCTTGGAGCGAGCAGTACTTC. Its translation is CASSQGLAWSEQYF.

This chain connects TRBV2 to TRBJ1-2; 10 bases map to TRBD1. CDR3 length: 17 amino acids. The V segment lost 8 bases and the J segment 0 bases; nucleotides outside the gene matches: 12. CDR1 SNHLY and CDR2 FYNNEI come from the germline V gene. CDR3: CASAVTGTGVPNYGYTF. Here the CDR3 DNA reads TGTGCCAGCGCGGTCACGGGGACAGGGGTCCCTAACTATGGCTACACCTTC.

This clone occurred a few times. The CDR3 nucleotides read TGTGCCAGCAGCCACGACGCGGAGGGAGTGACAGATACGCAGTATTTT. Protein product: CASSHDAEGVTDTQYF. The chain links TRBV3-1 (or the pseudogene TRBV3-2) to TRBJ2-3; maybe TRBD2 (6 bases). This CDR3 comprises 16 residues. The V and J ends lost 3 bases and 3 bases respectively, with 16 bases between them. From germline, CDR1 is LGHDT and CDR2 YNNKEL (reference sequence).